This TCR beta chain was captured by sequencing in a study of blood T cell repertoires in COVID-19. As for the study in general: The United States, Italy and Spain were the sources of the acute and convalescent COVID-19 samples.

Data came from immunoSEQ multiplex PCR; TCRdb stores just in-frame clones and leaves some out. In the table there are roughly 250,000 clones, approximately 83% of which are singletons. Across under 25 US areas, participants ranged in age from about 18 to 90 years. Membership in each cohort depended on participant-reported clinical history. Donors in Cohort 3 counted as recovered after two negative PCRs, clearance, or symptom resolution. Sequencing was performed on PBMCs or T cells enriched from blood (not recorded which). The clonotype was recovered from a woman in her forties or fifties who had recovered from COVID-19.

In nucleotides, the CDR3 is TGTGCCAGCAGTCTTGGACTAGCGGGAGTCGGGGAGCTGTTTTTT. Translating it yields CASSLGLAGVGELFF. This chain links TRBV6-4 with TRBJ2-2; TRBD2 agrees at 13 bases. The length of the CDR3 is 15 residues. With 5 bases clipped from V and 7 bases from J, the junction kept 4 bases outside the gene matches. CDR1 MRHNA and CDR2 SNTAGT come from the germline V gene.